One sample yielded the 21 T cell receptor beta chains listed below, sequenced in a study of patients and donors after allogeneic stem cell transplantation (dated by TCRdb to the early 2020s). Library construction relied on RT-PCR. Instrument used: NextSeq 550. TCRdb ran its own pipeline on the public reads, namely fastp trimming at Q25 and MiXCR clone calling, and kept in-frame beta chains. One record per CDR3 amino acid sequence lists the most common genes and DNA. For this sample the table gives about 960,000 distinct CDR3 sequences, of which roughly 18% were detected only once. Of the sample, 6% is held by the ten largest clones. Material for sequencing was blood, either unsorted or a sorted T cell fraction (not recorded which). These receptors were taken from a human donor who was either an allogeneic HSCT recipient or a stem cell or donor lymphocyte infusion donor (not recorded which). It is not recorded whose cells these are; they may come from a transplant donor.

The chain has TRBV7-2 and TRBJ1-5; possibly TRBD1 for D (5 bases). This CDR3 region has 14 residues. CDR1 is SGHTA and CDR2 is FQGNSA in the germline V gene. V shed 1 base and J shed 4 bases, with 8 bases lying between them. CDR3: CASSLVEGNQPQHF. The DNA of the CDR3 is TGTGCCAGCAGCTTAGTTGAGGGGAATCAGCCCCAGCATTTT.

The CDR3 protein is CASSYGGLYSNQPQHF. Written as DNA, the CDR3 is TGTGCCAGCAGTTATGGGGGCCTCTATAGCAATCAGCCCCAGCATTTT. The V gene is TRBV6-2 or TRBV6-3, the J gene TRBJ1-5; tentative D call: TRBD1 (6 bases). Germline lookup yields CDR1 MNHEY and CDR2 SVGEGT. V was clipped by 3 bases and J by 0 bases, with 12 bases between them. The CDR3 is made up of 16 amino acids.

This chain joins TRBV5-5 and TRBJ2-1; 11 nucleotides align to TRBD1. The CDR3 is 17 amino acids. V trimming: 0 bases; J trimming: 3 bases; junction bases outside the gene matches: 5. The V gene's germline CDR1 is SGHKS and CDR2 YYEKEE (reference sequence). The CDR3 DNA sequence: TGTGCCAGCAGCTTGGACGGGACAGGGGGTCTCTACAATGAGCAGTTCTTC. It specifies CASSLDGTGGLYNEQFF.

This clonotype was seen more than once but under ten times. V gene TRBV5-1 combines with J gene TRBJ2-7, with 9 nucleotides matching TRBD1. The CDR3 is 16 residues long. From germline, CDR1 is SGHRS and CDR2 YFSETQ. Trimming took 3 bases from V and 3 from J; bases not matched to a gene: 10. The CDR3 region has the DNA TGCGCCAGCAGCTCCACACACGGGACAGGGCTCTACGAGCAGTACTTC. Translating it yields CASSSTHGTGLYEQYF.

The chain employs TRBV7-9 and TRBJ1-2; no clear D. Germline V CDR1 and CDR2: SEHNR, FQNEAQ (reference sequence). CDR3 length: 13 amino acids. Trimming left V 5 bases short and J 4 bases short, with 11 bases between. In nucleotides, the CDR3 is TGTGCCAGCAGCCCGGCACTCATCTATGGCTACACCTTC. Protein product: CASSPALIYGYTF.

J is TRBJ1-2 and V is TRBV15; possible D gene TRBD1, 6 bases. CDR1 and CDR2 (germline): LNHNV, YYDKDF (reference sequence). The germline V and J ends were trimmed by 0 bases and 4 bases, with 15 bases remaining between them. The CDR3 is 16 residues long. Here the CDR3 reads CATSRDRGEGFYGYTF. In nucleotides, the CDR3 is TGTGCCACCAGCAGAGATAGGGGGGAAGGGTTCTATGGCTACACCTTC.

This clonotype was counted between two and nine times. The V gene is TRBV20-1, the J gene TRBJ2-5; TRBD2 matches at 15 bases. The CDR3 covers 16 residues. V was pared by 3 bases and J by 5 bases, with 7 bases of the junction left unmatched. CDR1 DFQATT and CDR2 SNEGSKA come from the germline V gene (reference sequence). The CDR3 spells CSARRTSGRVSETQYF. Here the CDR3 DNA reads TGCAGTGCTAGGCGGACTAGCGGGAGGGTTTCGGAGACCCAGTACTTC.

This clonotype was seen ten or more times. The genes are TRBV15 and TRBJ2-7; tentative D call: TRBD2 (6 bases). V lost 6 bases, J lost 2 bases, and 14 bases lay in between. CDR1 is LNHNV and CDR2 is YYDKDF in the germline V gene (reference sequence). There are 14 residues in the CDR3. CDR3 sequence reads: CATSFGRVPYEQYF. The CDR3 bases are TGTGCCACCAGTTTCGGGAGAGTCCCCTACGAGCAGTACTTC.

This clonotype turned up a few times. The rearrangement links TRBV21-1 to TRBJ2-7; the table gives TRBD1 as D, unverified against the DNA. TRBV21-1 is a documented pseudogene. The CDR3 spans 15 residues. As DNA, the CDR3 is TGTGCCACCACTATCCCGGGACAGGAACTCAACGAGCAGTACTTC. Translation gives CATTIPGQELNEQYF.

This sequence joins TRBV3-1 and TRBJ2-1, with D hard to call. The germline gives CDR1 LGHDT, CDR2 YNNKEL (reference sequence). This CDR3 is 13 amino acids long. Trimming stripped 4 bases from V and 10 bases from J, with 14 bases between. CDR3: CASSRVSFREQFF. CDR3 DNA: TGTGCCAGCAGCCGAGTGAGCTTTAGGGAGCAGTTCTTC.

The chain recombines TRBV2 with TRBJ2-2; 9 positions agree with TRBD2. V was clipped by 1 base and J by 6 bases; unmatched bases: 6. The CDR3 length is 16 residues. Germline V gene data show CDR1 as SNHLY and CDR2 as FYNNEI. CDR3 in amino acids: CASSEEAGGPPGELFF. The CDR3 coding sequence is TGTGCCAGCAGTGAAGAGGCGGGGGGGCCTCCCGGGGAGCTGTTTTTT.

The V gene is TRBV7-7, the J gene TRBJ2-7, with TRBD1 matching over 8 bases. This CDR3 contains 13 residues. The V gene's germline CDR1 is SSHAT and CDR2 FNYEAQ (reference sequence). V lost 8 bases to trimming and J lost 2 bases; unmatched junction nucleotides: 5. The CDR3 bases are TGTGCCAGCGCTCGGACAGGGCCCTACGAGCAGTACTTC. Protein: CASARTGPYEQYF.

This clonotype occurred a few times. V usage is TRBV7-3 and J usage is TRBJ2-7, with D perhaps given as TRBD1 or TRBD2 (7 bases each). The germline V gene has CDR1 SGHTA and CDR2 FQGTGA. With 2 bases removed from V and 5 bases from J, the gap between germline ends came to 10 bases. CDR3 length: 13 residues. CDR3 DNA sequence: TGTGCCAGCAGCTTATCAGGGGGGGACGAGCAGTACTTC. This codes for CASSLSGGDEQYF.

The chain couples TRBV27 to TRBJ2-7; perhaps TRBD1 as D (5 bases). Per germline, CDR1 MNHEY and CDR2 SMNVEV (reference sequence). Between the trimmed V and J ends, which lost 3 bases and 3 bases, there was a span of 15 bases. This CDR3 region has 15 residues. The CDR3 loop reads CASSLSRTRFYEQYF. Written as DNA, the CDR3 is TGTGCCAGCAGTTTGTCCAGGACAAGATTCTACGAGCAGTACTTC.

This clonotype was observed a handful of times. This chain uses TRBV12-3 or TRBV12-4 with TRBJ2-2; 7 bases fit TRBD2. The trim removed 3 bases at V and 2 bases at J, leaving 6 bases unmatched. This CDR3 comprises 16 residues. CDR3 DNA sequence: TGTGCCAGCAGTTTCGAAGGCGGGGGTAACACCGGGGAGCTGTTTTTT. Protein sequence: CASSFEGGGNTGELFF.

This clonotype has more than one count but fewer than ten. The chain employs TRBV7-9 and TRBJ1-2; D uncertain. Between the trimmed V and J ends, which lost 7 bases and 3 bases, there was a span of 12 bases. This CDR3 spans 13 amino acids. Per germline, CDR1 SEHNR and CDR2 FQNEAQ (reference sequence). DNA of the CDR3: TGTGCCAGCATAAGTTCGGACGACTATGGCTACACCTTC. It translates to CASISSDDYGYTF. Together with reference TRBV7-9 and TRBJ1-2, the CDR3 gives the full variable domain: DTGVSQNPRHKITKRGQNVTFRCDPISEHNRLYWYRQTLGQGPEFLTYFQNEAQLEKSRLLSDRFSAERPKGSFSTLEIQRTEQGDSAMYLCASISSDDYGYTFGSGTRLTVV.

This rearrangement joins TRBV5-1 to TRBJ2-3, with no clear D. Between the trimmed V and J ends, which lost 3 bases and 0 bases, there was a span of 8 bases. CDR1 and CDR2 (germline): SGHRS, YFSETQ. CDR3 size: 14 residues. The CDR3 nucleotides are TGCGCCAGCAGCTCGAGACCTAGCACAGATACGCAGTATTTT. Translating it yields CASSSRPSTDTQYF.

This clonotype was counted a few times. The genes are TRBV5-1 and TRBJ2-5; D is perhaps TRBD2 (5 bases). Trimming shortened V by 3 bases and J by 5 bases, and 11 bases separated the two germline ends. Germline CDR1 is SGHRS and CDR2 is YFSETQ. The CDR3 length is 13 residues. The CDR3 sequence is CASSSSPGETQYF. The CDR3 bases are TGCGCCAGCAGCTCCTCGCCGGGGGAGACCCAGTACTTC.

This clonotype was observed a handful of times. The rearrangement joins TRBV19 to TRBJ1-1; D is possibly TRBD1 (6 bases). Germline V lookup: CDR1 LNHDA, CDR2 SQIVND (reference sequence). This CDR3 has 13 residues. Trimming stripped 6 bases from V and 6 bases from J, with 14 bases between. CDR3 in amino acids: CASRSRGSAEAFF. In nucleotides, the CDR3 is TGTGCCAGTAGGTCCAGGGGAAGCGCTGAAGCTTTCTTT.

The chain joins TRBV12-3 or TRBV12-4 to TRBJ2-1, with 8 positions matching TRBD2. The CDR3 contains 17 residues. V was pared by 6 bases and J by 2 bases, with 12 bases of the junction left unmatched. The CDR3, as DNA: TGTGCCAGCAGCCCTCGGGGGGGGCTAGCGGCCTACAATGAGCAGTTCTTC. This translates into CASSPRGGLAAYNEQFF.

This rearrangement joins TRBV4-3 to TRBJ1-1; D ambiguous. Germline V gives CDR1 LGHNA, CDR2 YSLEER. The CDR3 totals 14 residues. With 0 bases removed from V and 2 bases from J, the gap between germline ends came to 7 bases. CDR3 DNA sequence: TGCGCCAGCAGCCAAGACGAGGATAACACTGAAGCTTTCTTT. Translation: CASSQDEDNTEAFF.